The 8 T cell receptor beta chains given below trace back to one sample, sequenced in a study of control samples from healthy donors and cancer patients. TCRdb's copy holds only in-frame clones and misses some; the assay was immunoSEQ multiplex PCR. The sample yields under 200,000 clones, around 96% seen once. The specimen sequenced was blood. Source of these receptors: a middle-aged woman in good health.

This chain's CDR3 is CASSDQVNTEAFF. CDR3 DNA: TGTGCCAGCAGTGATCAAGTGAACACTGAAGCTTTCTTT. V gene TRBV6-4 combines with J gene TRBJ1-1; D is unclear. The CDR3 totals 13 residues. Trimming left V 3 bases short and J 0 bases short, with 5 bases between. The germline gives CDR1 MRHNA, CDR2 SNTAGT.

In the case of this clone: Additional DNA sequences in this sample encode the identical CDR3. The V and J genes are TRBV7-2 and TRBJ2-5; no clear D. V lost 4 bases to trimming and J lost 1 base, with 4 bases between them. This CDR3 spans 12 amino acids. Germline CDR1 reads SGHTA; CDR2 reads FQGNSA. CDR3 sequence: CASSWGQETQYF. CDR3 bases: TGTGCCAGCAGCTGGGGCCAAGAGACCCAGTACTTC.

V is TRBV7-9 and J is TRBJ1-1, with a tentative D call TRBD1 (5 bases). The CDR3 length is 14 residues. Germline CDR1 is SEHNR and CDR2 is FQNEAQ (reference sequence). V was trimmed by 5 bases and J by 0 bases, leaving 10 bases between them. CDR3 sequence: CASSPGRLNTEAFF. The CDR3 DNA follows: TGTGCCAGCAGCCCGGGACGCTTGAACACTGAAGCTTTCTTT.

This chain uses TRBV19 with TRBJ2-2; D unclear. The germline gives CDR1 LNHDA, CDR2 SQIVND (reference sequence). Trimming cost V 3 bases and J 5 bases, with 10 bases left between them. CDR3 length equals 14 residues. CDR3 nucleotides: TGTGCCAGTAGTATGTCTAGGTTAACCGGGGAGCTGTTTTTT. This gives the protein CASSMSRLTGELFF. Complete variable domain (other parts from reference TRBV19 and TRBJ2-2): DGGITQSPKYLFRKEGQNVTLSCEQNLNHDAMYWYRQDPGQGLRLIYYSQIVNDFQKGDIAEGYSVSREKKESFPLTVTSAQKNPTAFYLCASSMSRLTGELFFGEGSRLTVL.

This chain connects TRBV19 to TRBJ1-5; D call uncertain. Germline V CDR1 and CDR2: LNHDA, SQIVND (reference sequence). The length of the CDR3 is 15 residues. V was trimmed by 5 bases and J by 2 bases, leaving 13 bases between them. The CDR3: CASSLQNLGNQPQHF. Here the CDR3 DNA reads TGTGCCAGTAGTCTCCAGAATTTAGGCAATCAGCCCCAGCATTTT.

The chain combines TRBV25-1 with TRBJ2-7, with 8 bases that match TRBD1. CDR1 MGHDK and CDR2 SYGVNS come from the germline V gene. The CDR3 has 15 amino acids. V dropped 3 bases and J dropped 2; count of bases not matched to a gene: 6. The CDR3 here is CASSDPGTGTYEQYF. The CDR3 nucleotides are TGTGCCAGCAGTGACCCCGGGACAGGCACCTACGAGCAGTACTTC.

CDR3 protein: CASSPRGQTDYGYTF. The CDR3 DNA is TGTGCCAGCTCACCCAGGGGACAGACGGACTATGGCTACACCTTC. The gene calls are TRBV18 and TRBJ1-2, with 7 bases matching TRBD1. CDR1 and CDR2 (germline): KGHSH, LQKENI. V was pared by 3 bases and J by 3 bases, with 7 bases of the junction left unmatched. This CDR3 has 15 amino acids.

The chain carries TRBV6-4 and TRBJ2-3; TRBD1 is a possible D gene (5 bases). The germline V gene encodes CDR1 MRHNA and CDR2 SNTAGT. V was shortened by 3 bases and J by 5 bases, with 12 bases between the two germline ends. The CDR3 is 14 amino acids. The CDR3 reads CASSETPQGDTQYF. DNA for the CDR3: TGTGCCAGCAGTGAGACCCCTCAGGGAGATACGCAGTATTTT.